This entry describes one TCR beta chain. This table comes from immunoSEQ multiplex PCR, and its TCRdb copy is limited to in-frame clones, with some not included. The data hold some 500,000 clones, with 85% to 90% observed a single time. Stated treatment: some 20 received Ad26.COV2.S at low or high dose, single or two shots; about 5 received placebo; per-sample allocation not given. Specimen acquisition occurred on day 63 following the initial vaccine or placebo injection. Boston supplied an adult donor aged 18-55 years. This sample is drawn from a study of Ad26.COV2.S vaccination and SARS-CoV-2 variants. The wider study: Donor was one of the participants in the Ad26.COV2.S arm of the COV1001 trial.

Looked up from germline, CDR1 is MDHEN and CDR2 is SYDVKM. V was trimmed by 2 bases and J by 2 bases, leaving 21 bases between them. This CDR3 comprises 18 residues. The chain carries TRBV28 and TRBJ1-2, with a tentative D call TRBD1 (6 bases). The sequenced sample was peripheral blood, obtained in a trial of Ad26.COV2.S vaccine versus placebo. The sequence derives from a person between 18 and 65 years old who received the Ad26.COV2.S COVID-19 vaccine or a placebo. CDR3 nucleotide sequence: TGTGCCAGCAGTTTAAACGCCCTCCGTAGGACAGACAACTATGGCTACACCTTC. Translating gives CASSLNALRRTDNYGYTF.